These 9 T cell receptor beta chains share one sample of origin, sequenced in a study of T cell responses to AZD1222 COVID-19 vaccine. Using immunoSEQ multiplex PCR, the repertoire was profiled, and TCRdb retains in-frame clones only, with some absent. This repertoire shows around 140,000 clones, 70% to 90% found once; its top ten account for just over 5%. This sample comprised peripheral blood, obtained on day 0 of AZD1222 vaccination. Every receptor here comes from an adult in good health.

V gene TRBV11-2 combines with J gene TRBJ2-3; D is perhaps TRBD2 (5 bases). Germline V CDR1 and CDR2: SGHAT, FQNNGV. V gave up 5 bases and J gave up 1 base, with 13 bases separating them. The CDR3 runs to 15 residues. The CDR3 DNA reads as TGTGCCAGCAGCCCTCCCGGGATTGGCACAGATACGCAGTATTTT. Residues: CASSPPGIGTDTQYF.

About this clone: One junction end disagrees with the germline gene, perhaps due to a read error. CDR3 sequence reads: CASSIEQGQIWEQYF. The CDR3 region has the DNA TGTGCCAGCAGCATAGAACAGGGACAGATCTGGGAGCAGTACTTC. V and J are TRBV11-2 and TRBJ2-7, with 7 bases fitting TRBD1. CDR3 length: 15 residues. CDR1 and CDR2 from the germline V gene are SGHAT and FQNNGV.

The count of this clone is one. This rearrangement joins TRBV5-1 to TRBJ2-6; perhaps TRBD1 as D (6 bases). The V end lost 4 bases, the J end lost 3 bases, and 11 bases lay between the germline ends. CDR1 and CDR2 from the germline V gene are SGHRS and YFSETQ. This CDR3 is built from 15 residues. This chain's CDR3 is CASSVQGSGANVLTF. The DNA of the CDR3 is TGCGCCAGCAGCGTACAGGGTAGTGGGGCCAACGTCCTGACTTTC.

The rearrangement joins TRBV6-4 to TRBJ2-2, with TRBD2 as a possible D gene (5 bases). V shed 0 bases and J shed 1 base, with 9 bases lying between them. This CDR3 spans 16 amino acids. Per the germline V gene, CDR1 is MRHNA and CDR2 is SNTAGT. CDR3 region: CASSDSSSENTGELFF. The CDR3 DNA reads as TGTGCCAGCAGTGACTCGAGTAGCGAGAACACCGGGGAGCTGTTTTTT.

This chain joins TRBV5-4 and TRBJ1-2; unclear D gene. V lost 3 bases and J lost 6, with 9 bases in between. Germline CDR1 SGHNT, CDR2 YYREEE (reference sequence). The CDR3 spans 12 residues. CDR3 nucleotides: TGTGCCAGCAGCTCGGACCCAAATGGCTACACCTTC. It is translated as CASSSDPNGYTF. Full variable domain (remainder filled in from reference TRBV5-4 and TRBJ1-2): ETGVTQSPTHLIKTRGQQVTLRCSSQSGHNTVSWYQQALGQGPQFIFQYYREEENGRGNFPPRFSGLQFPNYSSELNVNALELDDSALYLCASSSDPNGYTFGSGTRLTVV.

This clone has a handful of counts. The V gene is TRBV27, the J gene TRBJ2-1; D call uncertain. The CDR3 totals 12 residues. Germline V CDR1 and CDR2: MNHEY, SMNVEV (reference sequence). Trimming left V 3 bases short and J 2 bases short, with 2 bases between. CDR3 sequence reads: CASSFAYNEQFF. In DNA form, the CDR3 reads TGTGCCAGCAGTTTCGCCTACAATGAGCAGTTCTTC.

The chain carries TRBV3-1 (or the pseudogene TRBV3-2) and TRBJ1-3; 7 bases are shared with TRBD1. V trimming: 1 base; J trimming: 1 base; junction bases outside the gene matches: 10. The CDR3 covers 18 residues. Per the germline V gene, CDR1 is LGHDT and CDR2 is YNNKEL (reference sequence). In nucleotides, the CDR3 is TGTGCCAGCAGCCAAGGAGTAGGGGGCAGCCGATCTGGAAACACCATATATTTT. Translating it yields CASSQGVGGSRSGNTIYF.

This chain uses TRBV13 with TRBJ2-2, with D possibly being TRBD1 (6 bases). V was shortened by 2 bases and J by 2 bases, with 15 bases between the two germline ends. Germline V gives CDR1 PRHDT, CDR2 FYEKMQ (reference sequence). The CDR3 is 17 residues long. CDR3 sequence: CASSLFRGSDNTGELFF. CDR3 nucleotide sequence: TGTGCCAGCAGCTTATTTAGGGGGAGTGACAACACCGGGGAGCTGTTTTTT.

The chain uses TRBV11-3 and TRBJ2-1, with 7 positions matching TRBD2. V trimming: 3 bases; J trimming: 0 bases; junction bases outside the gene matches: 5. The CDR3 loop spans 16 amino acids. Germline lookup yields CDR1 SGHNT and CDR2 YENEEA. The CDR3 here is CASSLQGGHSYNEQFF. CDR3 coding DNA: TGTGCCAGCAGCTTGCAGGGAGGGCACTCCTACAATGAGCAGTTCTTC. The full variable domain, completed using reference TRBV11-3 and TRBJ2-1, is EAGVVQSPRYKIIEKKQPVAFWCNPISGHNTLYWYLQNLGQGPELLIRYENEEAVDDSQLPKDRFSAERLKGVDSTLKIQPAELGDSAVYLCASSLQGGHSYNEQFFGPGTRLTVL.